A selection of T cell receptor beta chains follows, all from one sample in a study of blood T cell repertoires in COVID-19. Measured with immunoSEQ multiplex PCR; TCRdb has only the in-frame clones, and not every one. The repertoire holds 360,000 or so clones, with less than 90% as singletons. Sequencing used PBMCs or T cells enriched from blood (not recorded which). The receptor source for this set is a woman younger than 45 who had recovered from COVID-19. The CDR3 runs from the conserved cysteine through the conserved F or W. Each record gives: CDR3 DNA, CDR3 protein, D gene, clone size, V gene, J gene. The D gene is left open where the match is weak. Not all rows give a size; the values are once, few, many and, for expanded clones, a class.

cdr3_nt: TGCGCCAGCAGCCACGGGACAGGGGAAGAGACCCAGTACTTC; cdr3_aa: CASSHGTGEETQYF; d_call: TRBD1; clone_size: few; v_call: TRBV5-1; j_call: TRBJ2-5
cdr3_nt: TGTGCCAGCAGCTTAGGGACAGGGGCTTTCCTTTCACCCCTCCACTTT; cdr3_aa: CASSLGTGAFLSPLHF; d_call: TRBD1; clone_size: NA; v_call: TRBV7-2; j_call: TRBJ1-6
cdr3_nt: TGTGCCAGCAGTGAACGGGAGACAGGGTCGGATGGCTACACCTTC; cdr3_aa: CASSERETGSDGYTF; d_call: TRBD1; clone_size: NA; v_call: TRBV6-1; j_call: TRBJ1-2
cdr3_nt: TGCGCCAGCAGCATCCTGACAGGGCACCAAGAGACCCAGTACTTC; cdr3_aa: CASSILTGHQETQYF; d_call: TRBD1; clone_size: NA; v_call: TRBV5-1; j_call: TRBJ2-5
cdr3_nt: TGTGCCAGCAGCTCGGGCGGGGGGGAGACCCAGTACTTC; cdr3_aa: CASSSGGGETQYF; d_call: TRBD2; clone_size: few; v_call: TRBV13; j_call: TRBJ2-5
cdr3_nt: TGCGCCAGCAGCCAAGGGCCGGGACAGAAAAATTCACCCCTCCACTTT; cdr3_aa: CASSQGPGQKNSPLHF; d_call: TRBD1; clone_size: NA; v_call: TRBV4-1; j_call: TRBJ1-6
cdr3_nt: TGTGCCAGCAGCCTCGGGACAGGGCTAGGCGAGCAGTACTTC; cdr3_aa: CASSLGTGLGEQYF; d_call: TRBD1; clone_size: NA; v_call: TRBV7-9; j_call: TRBJ2-7
cdr3_nt: TGTGCCAGCAGTTTTGGAGCAGCGGGGGGGTACACAGATACGCAGTATTTT; cdr3_aa: CASSFGAAGGYTDTQYF; d_call: TRBD2; clone_size: NA; v_call: TRBV5-4; j_call: TRBJ2-3
cdr3_nt: TGTGCCAGCAGCTTAGGTGGGACAGAGTACGAGCAGTACTTC; cdr3_aa: CASSLGGTEYEQYF; d_call: TRBD1; clone_size: NA; v_call: TRBV7-9; j_call: TRBJ2-7
cdr3_nt: TGTGCCAGCAGCCCGGAACTAGGGACAGCGAATTCACCCCTCCACTTT; cdr3_aa: CASSPELGTANSPLHF; d_call: TRBD1; clone_size: NA; v_call: TRBV5-4; j_call: TRBJ1-6
cdr3_nt: TGTGCCAGCAGCTCCGTCCAACTAGCGGGGAACACCGGGGAGCTGTTTTTT; cdr3_aa: CASSSVQLAGNTGELFF; d_call: TRBD2; clone_size: NA; v_call: TRBV13; j_call: TRBJ2-2
cdr3_nt: TGTGCCAGCAGCCAAGTCCGAGAGGGAACACCCCTCCACTTT; cdr3_aa: CASSQVREGTPLHF; d_call: NA; clone_size: NA; v_call: TRBV3-1/TRBV3-2; j_call: TRBJ1-6
cdr3_nt: TGTGCCAGCAGCTTTCCAAACAGCTATAATTCACCCCTCCACTTT; cdr3_aa: CASSFPNSYNSPLHF; d_call: NA; clone_size: NA; v_call: TRBV7-4; j_call: TRBJ1-6
cdr3_nt: TGTGCCACCAGCAGACCCCTCGGCGAGCAGTACTTC; cdr3_aa: CATSRPLGEQYF; d_call: NA; clone_size: NA; v_call: TRBV15; j_call: TRBJ2-7
cdr3_nt: TGTGCCAGCAGTTACGACAGATCCGAAGCTTTCTTT; cdr3_aa: CASSYDRSEAFF; d_call: NA; clone_size: NA; v_call: TRBV6-5; j_call: TRBJ1-1
cdr3_nt: TGTGCTAGCAGCTTAGGGACAGGGGGCGCAGATACGCAGTATTTT; cdr3_aa: CASSLGTGGADTQYF; d_call: TRBD1; clone_size: NA; v_call: TRBV7-7; j_call: TRBJ2-3
cdr3_nt: TGCGCCAGCAGCCCAGGGACTAGCGGGGGGGCCAATGAGCAGTTCTTC; cdr3_aa: CASSPGTSGGANEQFF; d_call: TRBD2; clone_size: once; v_call: TRBV5-1; j_call: TRBJ2-1
cdr3_nt: TGTGCCAGCAGCTCGGGGGAGGCAAACACCATATATTTT; cdr3_aa: CASSSGEANTIYF; d_call: NA; clone_size: NA; v_call: TRBV2; j_call: TRBJ1-3
cdr3_nt: TGTGCCAGCAGCCAAGACATTACTTACGAGCAGTACTTC; cdr3_aa: CASSQDITYEQYF; d_call: NA; clone_size: NA; v_call: TRBV5-4; j_call: TRBJ2-7
cdr3_nt: TGCGCCAGCAGCCGCTTACCGACAGGGGAGATCTATGGCTACACCTTC; cdr3_aa: CASSRLPTGEIYGYTF; d_call: TRBD1; clone_size: NA; v_call: TRBV4-1; j_call: TRBJ1-2
cdr3_nt: TGCGCCAGCAGTGAGTCAGGAGCGAACACTGAAGCTTTCTTT; cdr3_aa: CASSESGANTEAFF; d_call: NA; clone_size: NA; v_call: TRBV10-1; j_call: TRBJ1-1
cdr3_nt: TGCGCCAGCAGCCAAGTAGCGGGAGCCTCCTACGAGCAGTACTTC; cdr3_aa: CASSQVAGASYEQYF; d_call: TRBD2; clone_size: NA; v_call: TRBV4-1; j_call: TRBJ2-7
cdr3_nt: TGTGCCAGCAGCACAAGCAATCAGCCCCAGCATTTT; cdr3_aa: CASSTSNQPQHF; d_call: NA; clone_size: NA; v_call: TRBV7-9; j_call: TRBJ1-5
cdr3_nt: TGTGCCAGCAGTTATAAGGGGGCCCAGTACGAGCAGTACTTC; cdr3_aa: CASSYKGAQYEQYF; d_call: TRBD1; clone_size: NA; v_call: TRBV6-5; j_call: TRBJ2-7
cdr3_nt: TGTGCTACTGGCGGGACAGGGATGTCACCCCTCCACTTT; cdr3_aa: CATGGTGMSPLHF; d_call: TRBD1; clone_size: NA; v_call: TRBV19; j_call: TRBJ1-6
cdr3_nt: TGTGCCAGCAGTTCGGTCAGGGGGAACACTGAAGCTTTCTTT; cdr3_aa: CASSSVRGNTEAFF; d_call: NA; clone_size: NA; v_call: TRBV6-5; j_call: TRBJ1-1
cdr3_nt: TGTGCCAGCAGCCAAGGGATGGGCGGGAGTATCTCGGAGGAGTACTTC; cdr3_aa: CASSQGMGGSISEEYF; d_call: TRBD2; clone_size: NA; v_call: TRBV4-2; j_call: TRBJ2-7
cdr3_nt: TGTGCCAGCAGCCCGACCATGGCAGGGGGCTACGAGCAGTACTTC; cdr3_aa: CASSPTMAGGYEQYF; d_call: TRBD1; clone_size: NA; v_call: TRBV6-5; j_call: TRBJ2-7
cdr3_nt: TGCAGCGTTGAAGATGCAGGGGTACGGGGGCAGTTCTTC; cdr3_aa: CSVEDAGVRGQFF; d_call: NA; clone_size: few; v_call: TRBV29-1; j_call: TRBJ2-1
cdr3_nt: TGTGCCAGCAGGAGGGAGGGGGGCACAGATACGCAGTATTTT; cdr3_aa: CASRREGGTDTQYF; d_call: NA; clone_size: NA; v_call: TRBV6-4; j_call: TRBJ2-3
cdr3_nt: TGTGCCAGCAGCTTTGACAGCTACGAGCAGTACTTC; cdr3_aa: CASSFDSYEQYF; d_call: NA; clone_size: once; v_call: TRBV13; j_call: TRBJ2-7
cdr3_nt: TGCAGTGCCCCCGGAGTGGCTGAAGCTTTCTTT; cdr3_aa: CSAPGVAEAFF; d_call: NA; clone_size: once; v_call: TRBV20-1; j_call: TRBJ1-1
cdr3_nt: TGTGCCAGCAGCTTAGAGATAACTAGCGGGGGGGTATACGAGCAGTACTTC; cdr3_aa: CASSLEITSGGVYEQYF; d_call: TRBD2; clone_size: NA; v_call: TRBV11-2; j_call: TRBJ2-7
cdr3_nt: TGTGCCAGCAGCGTGGAGGCTGCAGGGGCTGAAGCTTTCTTT; cdr3_aa: CASSVEAAGAEAFF; d_call: NA; clone_size: NA; v_call: TRBV9; j_call: TRBJ1-1
cdr3_nt: TGTGCCTGGACCAACCAATTAAGGGGGGGCTACACCTTC; cdr3_aa: CAWTNQLRGGYTF; d_call: NA; clone_size: NA; v_call: TRBV30; j_call: TRBJ1-2
cdr3_nt: TGTGCCAGTAGCTACGGTTACTCCTACGAGCAGTACTTC; cdr3_aa: CASSYGYSYEQYF; d_call: NA; clone_size: NA; v_call: TRBV19; j_call: TRBJ2-7
cdr3_nt: TGTGCCAGCAGTGTGACAGGGTTTCAGCCCCAGCATTTT; cdr3_aa: CASSVTGFQPQHF; d_call: TRBD1; clone_size: once; v_call: TRBV12-3/TRBV12-4; j_call: TRBJ1-5
cdr3_nt: TGTGCCAGCAGCACAGGGGGTAAGAACACTGAAGCTTTCTTT; cdr3_aa: CASSTGGKNTEAFF; d_call: TRBD1; clone_size: NA; v_call: TRBV11-2; j_call: TRBJ1-1
cdr3_nt: TGTGCCAGCAGGCAAAGCGGAGTCACAGATACGCAGTATTTT; cdr3_aa: CASRQSGVTDTQYF; d_call: NA; clone_size: few; v_call: TRBV27; j_call: TRBJ2-3
cdr3_nt: TGTGCCAGCAACCGCCCGGGAACTGAAGCTTTCTTT; cdr3_aa: CASNRPGTEAFF; d_call: NA; clone_size: once; v_call: TRBV12-3/TRBV12-4; j_call: TRBJ1-1